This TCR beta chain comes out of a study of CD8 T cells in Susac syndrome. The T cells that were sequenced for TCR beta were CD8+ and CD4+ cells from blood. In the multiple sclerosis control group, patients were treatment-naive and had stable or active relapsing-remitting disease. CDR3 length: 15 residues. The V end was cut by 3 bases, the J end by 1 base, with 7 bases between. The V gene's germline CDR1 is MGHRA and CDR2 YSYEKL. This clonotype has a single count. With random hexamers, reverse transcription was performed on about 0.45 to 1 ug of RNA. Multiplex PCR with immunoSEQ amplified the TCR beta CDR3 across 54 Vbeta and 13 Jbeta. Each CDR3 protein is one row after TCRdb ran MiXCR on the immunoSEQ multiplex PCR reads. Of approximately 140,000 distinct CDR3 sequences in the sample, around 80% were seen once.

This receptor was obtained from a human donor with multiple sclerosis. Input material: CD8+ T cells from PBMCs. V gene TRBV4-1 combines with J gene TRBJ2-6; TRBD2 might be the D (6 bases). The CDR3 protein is CASSQEGSGANVLTF. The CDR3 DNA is TGCGCCAGCAGCCAGGAGGGATCTGGGGCCAACGTCCTGACTTTC.